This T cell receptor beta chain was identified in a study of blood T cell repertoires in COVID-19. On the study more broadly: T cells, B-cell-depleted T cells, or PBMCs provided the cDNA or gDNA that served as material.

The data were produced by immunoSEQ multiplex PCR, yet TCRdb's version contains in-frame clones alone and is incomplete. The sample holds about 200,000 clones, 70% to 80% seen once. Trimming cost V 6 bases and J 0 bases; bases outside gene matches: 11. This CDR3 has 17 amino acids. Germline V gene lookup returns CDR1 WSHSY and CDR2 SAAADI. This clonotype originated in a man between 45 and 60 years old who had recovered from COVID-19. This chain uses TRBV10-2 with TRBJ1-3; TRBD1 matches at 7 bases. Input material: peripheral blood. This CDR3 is CASSHRTGDRSGNTIYF. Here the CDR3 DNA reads TGCGCCAGCAGCCACAGGACAGGAGATCGCTCTGGAAACACCATATATTTT.